What follows are 18 T cell receptor beta chains derived from one specimen sequenced in a study of cytomegalovirus exposure and HLA in healthy donors. Researchers ran the PCR with 60 Vbeta and 13 Jbeta primers. Clones were read by immunoSEQ multiplex PCR, and TCRdb kept only the in-frame ones, dropping some. The sample holds more than 200,000 clones, roughly 82% seen once. The sample taken for sequencing was PBMCs. The receptors derive from a middle-aged man in good health and CMV-seropositive.

V and J are TRBV7-9 and TRBJ2-7; 8 bases match TRBD1. V lost 6 bases to trimming and J lost 9 bases; unmatched junction nucleotides: 19. The CDR3 consists of 16 residues. The germline V gene encodes CDR1 SEHNR and CDR2 FQNEAQ (reference sequence). CDR3 residues: CASRRTDRGSLRGQYF. In nucleotides, the CDR3 is TGTGCCAGCAGACGCACCGACAGGGGAAGCCTACGAGGGCAGTACTTC.

This rearrangement joins TRBV5-1 to TRBJ2-5; 7 nucleotides agree with TRBD2. V lost 2 bases, J lost 2 bases, and 9 bases stayed unmatched. CDR1 is SGHRS and CDR2 is YFSETQ in the germline V gene. CDR3 length: 16 residues. CDR3: CASSLGASGEQETQYF. The CDR3 bases are TGCGCCAGCAGCTTAGGGGCTAGCGGAGAACAAGAGACCCAGTACTTC. The full variable domain, rest sourced from reference TRBV5-1 and TRBJ2-5, is KAGVTQTPRYLIKTRGQQVTLSCSPISGHRSVSWYQQTPGQGLQFLFEYFSETQRNKGNFPGRFSGRQFSNSRSEMNVSTLELGDSALYLCASSLGASGEQETQYFGPGTRLLVL.

This sequence joins TRBV19 and TRBJ1-2; 7 nucleotides line up with TRBD1. This CDR3 contains 12 residues. J gave up 8 bases and V 9 bases, and 9 bases lay outside the gene matches. Per the germline V gene, CDR1 is LNHDA and CDR2 is SQIVND (reference sequence). The CDR3 region has the DNA TGTGCCAGCACTGGACAGGAGGCGGGCTACACCTTC. This codes for CASTGQEAGYTF. The full variable domain, its missing parts supplied by reference TRBV19 and TRBJ1-2, is DGGITQSPKYLFRKEGQNVTLSCEQNLNHDAMYWYRQDPGQGLRLIYYSQIVNDFQKGDIAEGYSVSREKKESFPLTVTSAQKNPTAFYLCASTGQEAGYTFGSGTRLTVV.

This chain links TRBV27 with TRBJ2-3, with 13 bases matching TRBD2. J gave up 14 bases and V 1 base, and 9 bases lay outside the gene matches. Per the germline V gene, CDR1 is MNHEY and CDR2 is SMNVEV (reference sequence). The CDR3 contains 15 residues. CDR3 DNA: TGTGCCAGCAGTTTATTTACCCCGGGACTAGCGGGACCGTATTTT. It specifies CASSLFTPGLAGPYF.

This chain uses TRBV6-4 with TRBJ2-1, with D possibly matching TRBD1 (6 bases). This CDR3 contains 12 residues. The V and J ends lost 10 bases and 4 bases respectively, with 11 bases between them. CDR1 MRHNA and CDR2 SNTAGT come from the germline V gene. CDR3 protein: CATTDRYNEQFF. DNA of the CDR3: TGTGCCACCACAGACAGGTACAATGAGCAGTTCTTC.

The gene calls are TRBV19 and TRBJ1-3; D remains unclear. CDR1 is LNHDA and CDR2 is SQIVND in the germline V gene (reference sequence). The CDR3 runs 11 residues. Trimming stripped 2 bases from V and 8 bases from J, with 4 bases between. CDR3 in amino acids: CASSITDTIYF. As DNA, the CDR3 is TGTGCCAGTAGTATAACAGACACCATATATTTT.

The CDR3 loop is CASSVNSGTSGRRPYEQYV. CDR3 bases: TGTGCCAGCAGCGTAAATTCCGGGACTAGCGGGAGGAGGCCCTACGAGCAGTACGTC. The genes are TRBV7-8 and TRBJ2-7; 15 bases line up with TRBD2. Germline V lookup: CDR1 SGHVS, CDR2 FQNEAQ. The CDR3 contains 19 residues. With 5 bases clipped from V and 2 bases from J, the junction kept 13 bases outside the gene matches.

The rearrangement joins TRBV7-8 to TRBJ2-2; a possible D gene is TRBD2 (7 bases). CDR3 length: 15 residues. V lost 9 bases and J 7 bases, leaving 21 bases between the germline ends. Germline CDR1 and CDR2: SGHVS and FQNEAQ. The CDR3 nucleotides read TGTGCCAGAGAGCCTACGGGGGCGGGAGTCGGGGAGCTGTTTTTT. Amino acid sequence: CAREPTGAGVGELFF.

The chain employs TRBV6-1 and TRBJ2-2; D remains ambiguous. V lost 6 bases and J lost 0, with 11 bases in between. This CDR3 region has 15 residues. The germline gives CDR1 MNHNS, CDR2 SASEGT. The CDR3 DNA is TGTGCCAGCAGAGTACATACGTCGAACACCGGGGAGCTGTTTTTT. It is translated as CASRVHTSNTGELFF.

This chain uses TRBV2 with TRBJ2-5; 10 bases agree with TRBD2. The DNA end lines up better with TRBJ2-7; the J call may be wrong. From germline, CDR1 is SNHLY and CDR2 FYNNEI. There are 14 residues in the CDR3. CDR3 sequence (DNA): TGTGCCAGCCGACCGACTAGCGGGCGTTACGAGCAGTACTTC. Its protein is CASRPTSGRYEQYF.

V gene TRBV7-8 combines with J gene TRBJ2-7; 7 nucleotides agree with TRBD2. The V gene's germline CDR1 is SGHVS and CDR2 FQNEAQ. V lost 5 bases and J lost 7; bases outside the gene matches: 8. This CDR3 spans 13 amino acids. The CDR3 spells CASSPGTTMEQYF. CDR3 bases: TGTGCCAGCAGCCCGGGGACTACCATGGAGCAGTACTTC.

This sequence joins TRBV27 and TRBJ1-1; D unclear. CDR3 size: 16 residues. From germline, CDR1 is MNHEY and CDR2 SMNVEV (reference sequence). V shed 3 bases and J shed 0 bases, with 14 bases lying between them. The CDR3 DNA is TGTGCCAGCAGTTTGGTTGGGCATTCGTTGAACACTGAAGCTTTCTTT. Its translation is CASSLVGHSLNTEAFF.

The rearrangement uses TRBV10-3 and TRBJ2-7; 7 nucleotides match TRBD1. Germline V gives CDR1 ENHRY, CDR2 SYGVKD. There are 12 residues in the CDR3. The V segment lost 5 bases and the J segment 7 bases; nucleotides outside the gene matches: 5. The CDR3 loop reads CAISSTGVEQYV. CDR3 bases: TGTGCCATCAGTTCAACAGGGGTTGAGCAGTACGTC.

The chain combines TRBV5-1 with TRBJ2-1; the D gene is possibly TRBD2 (5 bases). V shed 4 bases and J shed 6 bases, with 14 bases lying between them. The CDR3 runs 14 residues. Per the germline V gene, CDR1 is SGHRS and CDR2 is YFSETQ. The CDR3 sequence is CASSRLGASNEQFF. DNA of the CDR3: TGCGCCAGCAGCCGCTTGGGAGCTAGCAATGAGCAGTTCTTC.

The rearrangement uses TRBV30 and TRBJ2-1; TRBD1 might be the D (5 bases). Trimming left V 0 bases short and J 10 bases short, with 16 bases between. The CDR3 spans 14 residues. The V gene's germline CDR1 is GTSNPN and CDR2 SVGIG (reference sequence). Here the CDR3 reads CAWSVGADASEQFF. For the CDR3, the DNA is TGTGCCTGGAGTGTAGGGGCTGACGCGAGCGAGCAGTTCTTC.

The chain links TRBV9 to TRBJ1-1; the D gene is possibly TRBD1 (6 bases). Germline CDR1 SGDLS, CDR2 YYNGEE. V lost 2 bases and J 3 bases, leaving 11 bases between the germline ends. CDR3 length equals 14 residues. CDR3 nucleotide sequence: TGTGCCAGCAGCGTGTCTGACAGGTACACTGAAGCTTTCTTT. This codes for CASSVSDRYTEAFF.

J is TRBJ1-1 and V is TRBV27, with 7 bases identical to TRBD1. Germline CDR1 reads MNHEY; CDR2 reads SMNVEV (reference sequence). CDR3 length: 15 residues. The ends lost 5 bases at V and 0 bases at J; junction bases unmatched: 6. The CDR3 DNA sequence: TGTGCCAGCAGTCTCCAGACAGGGCTGAACACTGAAGCTTTCTTT. Translated, it gives CASSLQTGLNTEAFF.

The chain combines TRBV7-8 with TRBJ1-5, with D perhaps TRBD1 (6 bases). The ends were cut back, 6 bases at V and 3 bases at J, with 18 bases in the middle. This CDR3 has 16 residues. Germline V CDR1 and CDR2: SGHVS, FQNEAQ. In DNA form, the CDR3 reads TGTGCCAGCAGTCGCCAGGGACAAATCTCCAATCAGCCCCAGCATTTT. Encoded protein: CASSRQGQISNQPQHF.